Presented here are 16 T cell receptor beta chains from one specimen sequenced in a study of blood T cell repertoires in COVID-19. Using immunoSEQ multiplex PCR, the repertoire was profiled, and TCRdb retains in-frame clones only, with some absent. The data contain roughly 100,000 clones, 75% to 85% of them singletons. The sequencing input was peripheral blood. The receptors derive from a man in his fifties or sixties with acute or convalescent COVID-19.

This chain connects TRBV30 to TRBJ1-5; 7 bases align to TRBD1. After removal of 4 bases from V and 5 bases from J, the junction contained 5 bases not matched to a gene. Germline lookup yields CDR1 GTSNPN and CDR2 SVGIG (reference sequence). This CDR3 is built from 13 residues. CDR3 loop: CAWNKQGDQPQHF. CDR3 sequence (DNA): TGTGCCTGGAATAAGCAGGGGGATCAGCCCCAGCATTTT.

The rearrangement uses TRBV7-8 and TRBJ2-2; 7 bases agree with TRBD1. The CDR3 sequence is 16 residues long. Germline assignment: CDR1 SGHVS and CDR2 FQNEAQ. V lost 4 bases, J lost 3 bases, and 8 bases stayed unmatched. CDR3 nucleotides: TGTGCCAGCAGCTCGAATACAGGGGCGGACACCGGGGAGCTGTTTTTT. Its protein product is CASSSNTGADTGELFF.

The CDR3 DNA reads TGTGCCAGCAGCCCGGGACTACTGAACACCGGGGAGCTGTTTTTT. Translation: CASSPGLLNTGELFF. The chain uses TRBV6-5 and TRBJ2-2, with 7 bases matching TRBD2. The V segment lost 6 bases and the J segment 1 base; nucleotides outside the gene matches: 5. The CDR3 is made up of 15 amino acids. Germline lookup yields CDR1 MNHEY and CDR2 SVGAGI.

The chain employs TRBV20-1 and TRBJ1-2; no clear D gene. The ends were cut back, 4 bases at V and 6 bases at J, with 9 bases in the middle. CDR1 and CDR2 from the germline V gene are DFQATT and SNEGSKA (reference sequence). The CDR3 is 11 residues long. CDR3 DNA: TGCAGTGCTAATCGGGAAGATGGCTACACCTTC. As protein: CSANREDGYTF.

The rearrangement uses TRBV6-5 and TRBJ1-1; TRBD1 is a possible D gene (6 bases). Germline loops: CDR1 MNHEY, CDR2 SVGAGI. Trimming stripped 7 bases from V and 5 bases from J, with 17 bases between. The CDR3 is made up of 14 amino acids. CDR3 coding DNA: TGTGCCAGCACCACAGACAGGATAAGAACTGAAGCTTTCTTT. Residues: CASTTDRIRTEAFF.

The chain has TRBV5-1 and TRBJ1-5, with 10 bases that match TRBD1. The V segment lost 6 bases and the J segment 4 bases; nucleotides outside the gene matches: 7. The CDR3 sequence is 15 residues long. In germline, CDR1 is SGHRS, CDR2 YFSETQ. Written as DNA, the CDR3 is TGCGCCAGCAAAACCGGGACAGGGGCAAATCAGCCCCAGCATTTT. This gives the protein CASKTGTGANQPQHF.

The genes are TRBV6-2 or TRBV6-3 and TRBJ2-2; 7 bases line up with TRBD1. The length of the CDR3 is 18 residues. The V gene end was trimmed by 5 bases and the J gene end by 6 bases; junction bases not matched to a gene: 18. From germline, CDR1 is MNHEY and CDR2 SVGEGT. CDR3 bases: TGTGCCAGCAGTCAAAGACGAAGACAGGGAAGGGGCCCCGGGGAGCTGTTTTTT. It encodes CASSQRRRQGRGPGELFF.

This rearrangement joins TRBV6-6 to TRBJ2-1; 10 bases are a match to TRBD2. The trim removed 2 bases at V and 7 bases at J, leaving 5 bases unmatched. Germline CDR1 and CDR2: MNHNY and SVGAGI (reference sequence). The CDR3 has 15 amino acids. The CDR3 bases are TGTGCCAGCAGTTACGAGAGCGGGAGGGAGAATGAGCAGTTCTTC. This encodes CASSYESGRENEQFF.

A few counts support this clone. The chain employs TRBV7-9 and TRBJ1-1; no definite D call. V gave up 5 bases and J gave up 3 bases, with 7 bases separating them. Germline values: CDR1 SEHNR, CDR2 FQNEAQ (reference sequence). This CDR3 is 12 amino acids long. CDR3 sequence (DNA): TGTGCCAGCAGCCTTGTAGACACTGAAGCTTTCTTT. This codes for CASSLVDTEAFF.

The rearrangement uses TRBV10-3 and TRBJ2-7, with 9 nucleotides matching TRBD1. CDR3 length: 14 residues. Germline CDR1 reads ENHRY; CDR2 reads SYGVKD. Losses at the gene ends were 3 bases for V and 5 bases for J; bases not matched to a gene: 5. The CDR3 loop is CAISETGGPNEQYV. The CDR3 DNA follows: TGTGCCATCAGTGAAACAGGGGGCCCCAACGAGCAGTACGTC.

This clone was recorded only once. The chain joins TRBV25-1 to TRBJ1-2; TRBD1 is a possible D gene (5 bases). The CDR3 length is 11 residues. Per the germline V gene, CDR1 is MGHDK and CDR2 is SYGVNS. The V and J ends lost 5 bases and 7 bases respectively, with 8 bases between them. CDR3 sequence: CASSQGLGYTF. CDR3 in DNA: TGTGCCAGCAGTCAGGGACTTGGCTACACCTTC.

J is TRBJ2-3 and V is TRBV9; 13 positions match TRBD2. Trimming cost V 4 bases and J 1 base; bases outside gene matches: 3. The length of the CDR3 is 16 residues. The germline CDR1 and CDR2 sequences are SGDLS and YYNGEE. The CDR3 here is CASSIGTSGGTDTQYF. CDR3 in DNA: TGTGCCAGCAGCATCGGGACTAGCGGGGGCACAGATACGCAGTATTTT.

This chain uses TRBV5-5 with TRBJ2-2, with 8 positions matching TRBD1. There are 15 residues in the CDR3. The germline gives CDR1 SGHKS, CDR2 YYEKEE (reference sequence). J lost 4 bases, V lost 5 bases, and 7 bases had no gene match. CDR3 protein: CASRITQGATGELFF. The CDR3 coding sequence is TGTGCCAGCAGGATTACTCAGGGGGCCACCGGGGAGCTGTTTTTT. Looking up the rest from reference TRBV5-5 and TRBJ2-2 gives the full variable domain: DAGVTQSPTHLIKTRGQQVTLRCSPISGHKSVSWYQQVLGQGPQFIFQYYEKEERGRGNFPDRFSARQFPNYSSELNVNALLLGDSALYLCASRITQGATGELFFGEGSRLTVL.

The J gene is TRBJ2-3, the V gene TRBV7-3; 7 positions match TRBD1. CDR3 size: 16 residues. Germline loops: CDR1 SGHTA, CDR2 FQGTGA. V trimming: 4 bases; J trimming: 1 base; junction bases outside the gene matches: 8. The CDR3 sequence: CASSSTTGLGTDTQYF. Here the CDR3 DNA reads TGTGCCAGCAGCTCGACGACAGGGTTAGGCACAGATACGCAGTATTTT.

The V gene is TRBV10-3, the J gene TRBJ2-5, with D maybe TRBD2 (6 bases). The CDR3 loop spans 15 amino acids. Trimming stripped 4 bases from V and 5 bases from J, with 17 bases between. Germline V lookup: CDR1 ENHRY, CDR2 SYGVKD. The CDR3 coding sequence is TGTGCCATCAGTGGGGAAGGTCAAGCGGGCGAGACCCAGTACTTC. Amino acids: CAISGEGQAGETQYF.

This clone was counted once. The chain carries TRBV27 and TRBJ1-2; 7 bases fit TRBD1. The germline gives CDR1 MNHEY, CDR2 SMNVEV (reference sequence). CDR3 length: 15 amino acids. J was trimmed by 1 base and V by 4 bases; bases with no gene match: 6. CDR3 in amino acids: CASSSTGTVNYGYTF. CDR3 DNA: TGTGCCAGCAGTTCGACCGGGACAGTTAACTATGGCTACACCTTC.